The T cell receptor (beta chain) described here comes from a study of T cells in Graves' hyperthyroidism and ophthalmopathy. Findings and caveats of the study: Appearing also in blood were most of the thyroid clonotypes expanded above 0.001.

This clonotype has at least ten counts. Its cognate antigen is unknown. Amplified TCR beta CDR3 regions came from RNA transcripts. The study used the HTBI primer set for a first-round RT-PCR of the TCR CDR3. TCRdb passed the multiplex PCR reads through MiXCR, listing each CDR3 protein once. This table holds hundreds of thousands of distinct CDR3 sequences, about 45% found once. Germline lookup yields CDR1 SGHVS and CDR2 FNYEAQ. The CDR3 is 14 amino acids. V gave up 2 bases and J gave up 6 bases, with 11 bases separating them. The rearrangement joins TRBV7-6 to TRBJ1-5, with D tentatively TRBD1 (6 bases). This TCR came from an adult man with Graves' disease, either hyperthyroidism or ophthalmopathy (not recorded which). Sequencing was done on a sample of peripheral blood or thyroid tissue (not recorded which). DNA for the CDR3: TGTGCCAGCAGCTTATCACAGGGCGGTCAGCCCCAGCATTTT. Its protein is CASSLSQGGQPQHF. The full variable domain, rest sourced from reference TRBV7-6 and TRBJ1-5, is GAGVSQSPRYKVTKRGQDVALRCDPISGHVSLYWYRQALGQGPEFLTYFNYEAQQDKSGLPNDRFSAERPEGSISTLTIQRTEQRDSAMYRCASSLSQGGQPQHFGDGTRLSIL.